This T cell receptor beta chain was recorded in a study of CD8 T cells in Susac syndrome. For the study at large: There were Susac syndrome patients who were therapy-naive at blood draw, others on corticosteroids, and others on intravenous immunoglobulin alone.

Study outcomes and limitations: The authors found no clonal expansion in Susac syndrome CD4+ T cell repertoires.

A remark on this clonotype: Its antigen remains unknown.

High-throughput TCR beta sequencing covered peripheral CD8+ and CD4+ T cells. V lost 5 bases and J 8 bases, leaving 12 bases between the germline ends. This CDR3 has 11 amino acids. Per the germline V gene, CDR1 is SQVTM and CDR2 is ANQGSEA. When the RNA was reverse transcribed, random hexamers were used with an input of roughly 0.5 to 1 ug. By means of immunoSEQ multiplex PCR, TCR beta CDR3 spanning 54 Vbeta and 13 Jbeta underwent amplification. TCRdb independently ran MiXCR on the immunoSEQ multiplex PCR reads; one entry per CDR3 protein. The profile shows about 180,000 distinct CDR3 sequences, about 94% of them singletons.

The TCR was taken from a human donor with Susac syndrome. The chain joins TRBV29-1 to TRBJ1-2; D remains ambiguous. Material: CD4+ T cells from PBMCs. CDR3 in amino acids: CSVSTGAGYTF. The CDR3 DNA reads as TGCAGCGTTTCTACCGGCGCGGGCTACACCTTC.